This TCR beta chain was obtained from a study of vaccination effects on CD4 cells after COVID-19. V gave up 2 bases and J gave up 2 bases, with 8 bases separating them. Germline V CDR1 and CDR2: KGHDR, SFDVKD. There are 14 residues in the CDR3. Concerning this clone itself: The antigen remains unidentified.

TCRdb's table, derived via immunoSEQ multiplex PCR, lists solely in-frame clones and lacks some. The sample lists roughly 63,000 clones, about 78% occurring once. Ahead of sequencing, the ViraFEST assay grew antigen-specific CD4+ T cells using viral peptide pools. Scientists isolated CD4+ T cells after an approximately ten-day culture period ended. Two-dose vaccination with either BNT162b2 or mRNA-1273 was given to the participants. This chain links TRBV24-1 with TRBJ2-5; the D is unclear. The sample here was CD4+ T cells from PBMCs cultured with HCoV-OC43 spike peptides, taken after COVID-19 vaccination. Stated subset: HCoV-OC43 spike overlapping peptide pool stimulation. The origin of this receptor is a human donor who received a COVID-19 vaccine. This CDR3 reads CATSDSWQQETQYF. DNA for the CDR3: TGTGCCACCAGTGATTCATGGCAGCAAGAGACCCAGTACTTC.